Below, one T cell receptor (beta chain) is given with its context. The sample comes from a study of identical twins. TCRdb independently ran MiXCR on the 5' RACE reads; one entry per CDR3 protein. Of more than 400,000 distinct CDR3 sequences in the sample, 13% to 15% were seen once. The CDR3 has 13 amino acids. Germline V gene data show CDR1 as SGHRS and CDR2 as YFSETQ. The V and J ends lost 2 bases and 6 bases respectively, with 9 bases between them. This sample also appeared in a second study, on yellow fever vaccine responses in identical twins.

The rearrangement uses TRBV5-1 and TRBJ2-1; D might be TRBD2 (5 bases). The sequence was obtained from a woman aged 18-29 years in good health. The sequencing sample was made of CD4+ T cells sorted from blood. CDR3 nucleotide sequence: TGCGCCAGCAGCTTACTAGTCCGCAATGAGCAGTTCTTC. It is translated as CASSLLVRNEQFF. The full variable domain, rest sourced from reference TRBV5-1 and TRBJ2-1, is KAGVTQTPRYLIKTRGQQVTLSCSPISGHRSVSWYQQTPGQGLQFLFEYFSETQRNKGNFPGRFSGRQFSNSRSEMNVSTLELGDSALYLCASSLLVRNEQFFGPGTRLTVL.